The subject of this entry is one T cell receptor beta chain. PCR amplification relied on 60 Vbeta primers (plus 13 Jbeta primers). Assay used: immunoSEQ multiplex PCR; TCRdb lists only in-frame clones, some missing. The sample has 200,000 to 250,000 clones; around three quarters are singletons. This entry comes from a study of cytomegalovirus exposure and HLA in healthy donors. The receptor was isolated from a man aged 35-49 years in good health and CMV-seronegative. The material sequenced was PBMCs.

The CDR3 nucleotides are TGTGCCAGCAGGCCTACCAGGGGTTCCTTCTATGGCTACACCTTC. Its translation: CASRPTRGSFYGYTF. The rearrangement links TRBV27 to TRBJ1-2; possible D gene TRBD1, 6 bases. The CDR3 spans 15 residues. The ends were cut back, 6 bases at V and 4 bases at J, with 18 bases in the middle. The V gene's germline CDR1 is MNHEY and CDR2 SMNVEV (reference sequence).